Each of the 12 T cell receptor beta chains below was sequenced from the same sample in a study of shared clonotypes between healthy human individuals. TCRdb's table, derived via immunoSEQ multiplex PCR, lists solely in-frame clones and lacks some. The sample lists 550,000 to 750,000 clones, 90% to 95% occurring once. In the naive CD8 group, cells lacked CD45RO and were positively selected for CCR7, so terminally differentiated effector memory CD45RA+ cells were left out. Sequencing used naive CD8+ T cells sorted from blood. The origin of the receptors is a man younger than 40 in good health.

This clone was seen more than once but under ten times. The J gene is TRBJ2-1, the V gene TRBV7-9; D remains unclear. Germline CDR1 is SEHNR and CDR2 is FQNEAQ (reference sequence). The CDR3 loop spans 16 amino acids. V lost 3 bases and J 6 bases, leaving 18 bases between the germline ends. CDR3 bases: TGTGCCAGCAGCTTGGGGTACGCCAGGTCTGGCAATGAGCAGTTCTTC. It encodes CASSLGYARSGNEQFF.

The chain carries TRBV7-9 and TRBJ2-1; 8 positions match TRBD2. This CDR3 region has 14 residues. Germline CDR1 and CDR2: SEHNR and FQNEAQ (reference sequence). The J segment lost 5 bases and the V segment lost 2 bases, leaving 2 bases of the junction unmatched. The CDR3 nucleotides are TGTGCCAGCAGCTTATCGGGAGGGGACAATGAGCAGTTCTTC. Protein sequence: CASSLSGGDNEQFF.

The chain's CDR3 is CASSLTDSNQPQHF. The CDR3 DNA follows: TGTGCCAGCAGCTTGACAGATAGCAATCAGCCCCAGCATTTT. The rearrangement uses TRBV7-6 and TRBJ1-5; possibly TRBD1 for D (5 bases). The V end was cut by 3 bases, the J end by 0 bases, with 6 bases between. This CDR3 has 14 amino acids. Germline V gene data show CDR1 as SGHVS and CDR2 as FNYEAQ.

This clone has only one observation. Other DNA sequences within the sample encode an identical CDR3. The rearrangement links TRBV27 to TRBJ2-7; no definite D call. This CDR3 has 10 amino acids. V lost 8 bases, J lost 3 bases, and 5 bases lay in between. Germline V gives CDR1 MNHEY, CDR2 SMNVEV (reference sequence). This chain's CDR3 is CASGNYEQYF. The CDR3 nucleotides read TGTGCCAGCGGAAACTACGAGCAGTACTTC.

The chain carries TRBV9 and TRBJ2-7; tentative D call: TRBD1 (5 bases). Germline V gene sequence: CDR1 SGDLS, CDR2 YYNGEE. V was shortened by 4 bases and J by 0 bases, with 17 bases between the two germline ends. The CDR3 consists of 16 residues. The CDR3 sequence: CASSSGGAIFSYEQYF. The CDR3 nucleotides read TGTGCCAGCAGCTCCGGTGGGGCGATATTCTCCTACGAGCAGTACTTC.

This chain connects TRBV7-2 to TRBJ2-7, with 8 bases fitting TRBD2. The junction had 9 bases not matched to a gene; V was cut back by 5 bases and J by 9 bases. Per germline, CDR1 SGHTA and CDR2 FQGNSA. This CDR3 comprises 13 residues. The CDR3 DNA is TGTGCCAGCAGCGCCCCCGGGGGGGATGTGCAGTACTTC. Translating it yields CASSAPGGDVQYF.

The V gene is TRBV21-1, the J gene TRBJ1-5. TRBV21-1 is annotated as a pseudogene. The CDR3 extends over 14 amino acids. The CDR3 loop reads CASTQKGREVTQHF. As DNA, the CDR3 is TGTGCCAGCACCCAAAAGGGCAGGGAGGTGACCCAGCATTTT.

The chain links TRBV2 to TRBJ2-1; D perhaps matches TRBD1 (5 bases). CDR3 length: 15 residues. Germline CDR1 reads SNHLY; CDR2 reads FYNNEI. V gave up 3 bases and J gave up 2 bases, with 11 bases separating them. In DNA, the CDR3 is TGTGCCAGCAGTGACCCAGGGCCAGCCTACAATGAGCAGTTCTTC. This encodes CASSDPGPAYNEQFF.

CDR3 in amino acids: CASSRQGVSYEQYF. CDR3 sequence (DNA): TGTGCCAGCAGCCGACAGGGAGTGTCCTACGAGCAGTACTTC. The J gene is TRBJ2-7, the V gene TRBV28; TRBD1 agrees at 7 bases. This CDR3 has 14 residues. Germline values: CDR1 MDHEN, CDR2 SYDVKM. Trimming removed 6 bases from V and 1 base from J; junction bases left unmatched: 6.

The genes are TRBV15 and TRBJ1-4; D is unclear. From germline, CDR1 is LNHNV and CDR2 YYDKDF (reference sequence). V was cut by 3 bases and J by 0 bases, with 23 bases left in between. The CDR3 extends over 20 amino acids. CDR3 nucleotides: TGTGCCACCAGCAGTTCCGGTGGAACAGCCGGGTTTGCAACTAATGAAAAACTGTTTTTT. Its translation: CATSSSGGTAGFATNEKLFF. The whole variable domain, filled in from reference TRBV15 and TRBJ1-4, reads DAMVIQNPRYQVTQFGKPVTLSCSQTLNHNVMYWYQQKSSQAPKLLFHYYDKDFNNEADTPDNFQSRRPNTSFCFLDIRSPGLGDTAMYLCATSSSGGTAGFATNEKLFFGSGTQLSVL.

The genes are TRBV2 and TRBJ1-3; unclear D gene. The V and J ends lost 1 base and 16 bases respectively, with 11 bases between them. The CDR3 runs 11 residues. Looked up from germline, CDR1 is SNHLY and CDR2 is FYNNEI. The CDR3 loop is CASSEVAEGYF. The DNA of the CDR3 is TGTGCCAGCAGTGAAGTGGCCGAAGGGTATTTT.

The rearrangement links TRBV7-6 to TRBJ2-1; 12 positions agree with TRBD1. Trimming took 4 bases from V and 7 from J; bases not matched to a gene: 5. The CDR3 sequence is 15 residues long. CDR1 and CDR2 from the germline V gene are SGHVS and FNYEAQ. Here the CDR3 reads CASSSGTGGGNEQFF. The CDR3 nucleotides are TGTGCCAGCAGCTCCGGGACAGGGGGCGGGAATGAGCAGTTCTTC. Full variable domain (remainder filled in from reference TRBV7-6 and TRBJ2-1): GAGVSQSPRYKVTKRGQDVALRCDPISGHVSLYWYRQALGQGPEFLTYFNYEAQQDKSGLPNDRFSAERPEGSISTLTIQRTEQRDSAMYRCASSSGTGGGNEQFFGPGTRLTVL.